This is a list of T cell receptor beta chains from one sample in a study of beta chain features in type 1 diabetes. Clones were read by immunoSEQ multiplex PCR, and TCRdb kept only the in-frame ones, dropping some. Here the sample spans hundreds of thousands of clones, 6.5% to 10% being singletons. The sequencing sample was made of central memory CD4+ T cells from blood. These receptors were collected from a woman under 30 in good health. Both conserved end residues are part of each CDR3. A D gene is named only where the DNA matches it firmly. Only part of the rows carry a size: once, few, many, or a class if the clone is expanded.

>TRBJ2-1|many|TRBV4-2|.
CASSQDPQGRRVGNEQFF
TGTGCCAGCAGCCAAGATCCGCAGGGCAGACGCGTGGGCAATGAGCAGTTCTTC
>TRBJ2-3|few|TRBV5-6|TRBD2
CASSNLAGPDTQYF
TGTGCCAGCAGCAATCTAGCGGGCCCAGATACGCAGTATTTT
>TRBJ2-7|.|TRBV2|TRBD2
CASKNQAGVYEQYF
TGTGCCAGCAAGAATCAAGCGGGAGTTTACGAGCAGTACTTC
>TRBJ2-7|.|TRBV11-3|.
CASSLGDSYEQYF
TGTGCCAGCAGCTTGGGTGACTCCTACGAGCAGTACTTC
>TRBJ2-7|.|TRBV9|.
CASSSQWGLQYF
TGTGCCAGCAGCTCCCAGTGGGGGCTCCAGTACTTC
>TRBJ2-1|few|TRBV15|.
CATSRDPSGVYNEQFF
TGTGCCACCAGCAGAGACCCCAGCGGCGTCTACAATGAGCAGTTCTTC
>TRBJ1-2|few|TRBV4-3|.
CASSQDYGLVNYGYTF
TGCGCCAGCAGCCAAGATTACGGATTAGTTAACTATGGCTACACCTTC
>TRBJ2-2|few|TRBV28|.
CASAGMTGELFF
TGTGCCAGCGCGGGGATGACCGGGGAGCTGTTTTTT
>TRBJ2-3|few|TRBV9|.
CASSTEGRTDTQYF
TGTGCCAGCAGCACCGAAGGGCGCACAGATACGCAGTATTTT
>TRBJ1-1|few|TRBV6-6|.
CASNPPELTEAFF
TGTGCCAGCAACCCCCCGGAACTTACTGAAGCTTTCTTT
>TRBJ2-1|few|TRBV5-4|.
CASSKNTNGPYNEQFF
TGTGCCAGCAGCAAAAATACCAATGGGCCCTACAATGAGCAGTTCTTC
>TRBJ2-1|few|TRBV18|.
CASSLIGETYNEQFF
TGTGCCAGCTCTCTGATCGGAGAAACCTACAATGAGCAGTTCTTC
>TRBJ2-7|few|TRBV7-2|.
CASSLYGIGSYEQYF
TGTGCCAGCAGCTTATATGGGATTGGAAGCTACGAGCAGTACTTC
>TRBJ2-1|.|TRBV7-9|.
CASSTNAPGLSSYNEQFF
TGTGCCAGCAGCACAAACGCTCCGGGGTTAAGCTCCTACAATGAGCAGTTCTTC
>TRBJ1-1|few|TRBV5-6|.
CASSLADAYTEAFF
TGTGCCAGCAGCTTGGCGGATGCGTACACTGAAGCTTTCTTT
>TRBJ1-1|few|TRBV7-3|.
CASSKTVNTEAFF
TGTGCCAGCAGCAAGACAGTGAACACTGAAGCTTTCTTT
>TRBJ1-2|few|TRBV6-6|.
CASSYSISSRNGYTF
TGTGCCAGCAGTTACTCTATTTCCTCTCGGAATGGCTACACCTTC
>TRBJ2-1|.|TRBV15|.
CATSRVGTNNEQFF
TGTGCCACCAGCAGAGTGGGCACCAACAATGAGCAGTTCTTC
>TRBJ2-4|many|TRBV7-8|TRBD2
CASSLNIAGGINKNIQYF
TGTGCCAGCAGCTTAAACATAGCGGGAGGGATTAATAAAAACATTCAGTACTTC
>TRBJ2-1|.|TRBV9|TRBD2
CASSPGTSGVYSYNEQFF
TGTGCCAGCAGCCCCGGGACTAGCGGGGTTTACTCCTACAATGAGCAGTTCTTC
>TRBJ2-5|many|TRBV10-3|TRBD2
CAISVAGGYQETQYF
TGTGCCATCAGTGTAGCGGGAGGGTATCAAGAGACCCAGTACTTC
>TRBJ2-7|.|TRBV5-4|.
CASSPGTGRGIREQYF
TGTGCCAGCAGCCCCGGGACTGGAAGGGGTATACGCGAGCAGTACTTC
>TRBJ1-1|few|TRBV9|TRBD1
CASSVAGQDTEAFF
TGTGCCAGCAGCGTAGCGGGACAGGATACTGAAGCTTTCTTT
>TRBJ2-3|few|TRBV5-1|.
CASSPGTSNTDTQYF
TGCGCCAGCAGCCCCGGGACAAGTAACACAGATACGCAGTATTTT
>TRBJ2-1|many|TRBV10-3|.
CAISEEVDNEQFF
TGTGCCATCAGTGAGGAGGTCGACAATGAGCAGTTCTTC
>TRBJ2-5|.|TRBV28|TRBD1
CASSPRPGQGRETQYF
TGTGCCAGCAGCCCAAGACCGGGACAGGGTCGAGAGACCCAGTACTTC
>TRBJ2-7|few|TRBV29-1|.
CSASGTSSSYEQYF
TGCAGCGCCTCCGGGACTTCCAGCTCCTACGAGCAGTACTTC
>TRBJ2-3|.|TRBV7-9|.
CASSLVGGPTDTQYF
TGTGCCAGCAGCTTAGTCGGGGGGCCTACAGATACGCAGTATTTT
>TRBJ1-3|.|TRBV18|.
CASSPAISSGNTIYF
TGTGCCAGCTCACCTGCCATTTCCTCTGGAAACACCATATATTTT
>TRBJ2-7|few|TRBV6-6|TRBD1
CASSSEKTGGIYEQYF
TGTGCCAGCAGTAGCGAAAAGACAGGGGGCATCTACGAGCAGTACTTC
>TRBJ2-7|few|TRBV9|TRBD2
CASSVGTGLGAYEQYF
TGTGCCAGCAGCGTAGGGACGGGACTAGGAGCCTACGAGCAGTACTTC
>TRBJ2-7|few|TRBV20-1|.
CSAIAGSGQYF
TGCAGTGCTATCGCGGGGTCAGGGCAGTACTTC
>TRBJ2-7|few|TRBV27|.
CASSLSGTLTYEQYF
TGTGCCAGCAGTTTATCTGGGACTTTAACCTACGAGCAGTACTTC
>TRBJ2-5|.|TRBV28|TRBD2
CASRSGGETQYF
TGTGCCAGCAGGTCGGGGGGTGAGACCCAGTACTTC
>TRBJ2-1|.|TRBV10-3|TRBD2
CAISGTLTGGGEQFF
TGTGCCATCAGTGGTACCCTAACGGGAGGGGGTGAGCAGTTCTTC
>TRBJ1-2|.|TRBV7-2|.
CASSLGLEGHGGYTF
TGTGCCAGCAGCTTAGGGCTAGAGGGGCACGGTGGCTACACCTTC
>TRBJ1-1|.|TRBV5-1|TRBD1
CASSTGETEAFF
TGCGCCAGCAGTACAGGGGAAACTGAAGCTTTCTTT
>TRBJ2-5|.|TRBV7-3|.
CASSLRDGETQYF
TGTGCCAGCAGCTTGCGGGACGGGGAGACCCAGTACTTC
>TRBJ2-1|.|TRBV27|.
CASSLDRGSYNEQFF
TGTGCCAGCAGTTTAGACCGGGGCTCCTACAATGAGCAGTTCTTC
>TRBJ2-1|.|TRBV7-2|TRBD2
CASSSRTSGYNEQFF
TGTGCCAGCAGCTCCAGGACTAGCGGGTACAATGAGCAGTTCTTC
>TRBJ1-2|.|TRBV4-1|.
CASSQLAMGYGYTF
TGCGCCAGCAGCCAACTCGCCATGGGCTATGGCTACACCTTC
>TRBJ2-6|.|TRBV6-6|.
CASSYATSSGANVLTF
TGTGCCAGCAGTTACGCCACATCCTCTGGGGCCAACGTCCTGACTTTC
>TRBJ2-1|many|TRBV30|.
CAWSLGGDYNEQFF
TGTGCCTGGAGTCTCGGCGGGGACTACAATGAGCAGTTCTTC
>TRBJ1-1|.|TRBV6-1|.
CASPDLQGTEAFF
TGTGCCAGCCCGGACCTACAGGGCACTGAAGCTTTCTTT
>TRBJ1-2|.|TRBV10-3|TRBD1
CAISDRDRAQGYTF
TGTGCCATCAGTGACAGAGACAGGGCGCAAGGCTACACCTTC
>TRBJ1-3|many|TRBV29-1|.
CSVVNSGNTIYF
TGCAGCGTTGTAAACTCTGGAAACACCATATATTTT
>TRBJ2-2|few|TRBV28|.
CASSRTSGRTGELFF
TGTGCCAGCAGTAGGACCAGCGGGCGGACCGGGGAGCTGTTTTTT
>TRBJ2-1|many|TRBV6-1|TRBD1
CASSTGVGNEQFF
TGTGCCAGCAGTACAGGGGTGGGCAATGAGCAGTTCTTC
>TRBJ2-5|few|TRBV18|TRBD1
CASSPMQGAETQYF
TGTGCCAGCTCACCAATGCAGGGGGCAGAGACCCAGTACTTC
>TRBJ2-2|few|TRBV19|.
CASRRRVGATGELFF
TGTGCCAGCCGACGTAGGGTCGGGGCCACCGGGGAGCTGTTTTTT
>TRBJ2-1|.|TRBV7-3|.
CASSDYLGNEQFF
TGTGCCAGCAGCGATTACCTGGGGAATGAGCAGTTCTTC